The next 22 T cell receptor beta chains were all read from a single sample in a study of blood T cell repertoires in COVID-19. Some clones are missing from TCRdb's copy, which holds only in-frame ones; the method was immunoSEQ multiplex PCR. In the table there are some 370,000 clones, roughly four fifths of which are singletons. Sequencing was carried out using PBMCs or T cells enriched from blood (not recorded which). Every receptor here comes from a woman aged 50 to 60 who had recovered from COVID-19.

V gene TRBV12-3 or TRBV12-4 combines with J gene TRBJ1-1; perhaps TRBD1 as D (5 bases). The CDR3 runs to 13 residues. Trimming shortened V by 3 bases and J by 6 bases, and 11 bases separated the two germline ends. The CDR3 protein is CASSFGSGAEAFF. CDR3 bases: TGTGCCAGCAGTTTTGGTTCGGGGGCTGAAGCTTTCTTT.

The chain links TRBV28 to TRBJ1-2; no clear D gene. Trimming stripped 5 bases from V and 6 bases from J, with 4 bases between. Looked up from germline, CDR1 is MDHEN and CDR2 is SYDVKM. This CDR3 is built from 10 residues. DNA of the CDR3: TGTGCCAGCAGTGAGAATGGCTACACCTTC. This sequence encodes CASSENGYTF.

The CDR3 spells CASSSQRGAINEQFF. The DNA of the CDR3 is TGTGCCAGCAGCTCCCAGCGGGGGGCGATTAATGAGCAGTTCTTC. V usage is TRBV7-3 and J usage is TRBJ2-1; TRBD2 matches at 9 bases. J was trimmed by 7 bases and V by 4 bases; bases with no gene match: 8. Germline CDR1 reads SGHTA; CDR2 reads FQGTGA. The CDR3 runs 15 residues.

The V and J genes are TRBV6-5 and TRBJ1-1; D is perhaps TRBD1 (6 bases). The germline V gene has CDR1 MNHEY and CDR2 SVGAGI. The V and J ends lost 6 bases and 8 bases respectively, with 19 bases between them. The length of the CDR3 is 14 residues. The CDR3 DNA reads TGTGCCAGCAGAAGACTCGACCGGACAGAAGAAGCTTTCTTT. Its translation: CASRRLDRTEEAFF.

The chain couples TRBV5-4 to TRBJ2-7; D gene unclear. Trimming took off 2 bases at V and 6 bases at J, with 6 bases between the two ends. CDR3 size: 11 residues. The germline V gene has CDR1 SGHNT and CDR2 YYREEE (reference sequence). The CDR3 region is CASSFFGEQYF. CDR3 coding DNA: TGTGCCAGCAGCTTTTTCGGCGAGCAGTACTTC.

The chain combines TRBV27 with TRBJ1-2, with 8 positions matching TRBD1. Trimming removed 7 bases from V and 4 bases from J; junction bases left unmatched: 14. Germline V gene sequence: CDR1 MNHEY, CDR2 SMNVEV (reference sequence). This CDR3 is 16 amino acids long. The CDR3 sequence: CASTPRGGQVPYGYTF. The CDR3 DNA follows: TGTGCCAGCACCCCCCGAGGGGGACAGGTGCCCTATGGCTACACCTTC.

The J gene is TRBJ1-1, the V gene TRBV7-9; D ambiguous. CDR1 is SEHNR and CDR2 is FQNEAQ in the germline V gene (reference sequence). There are 14 residues in the CDR3. Trimming left V 3 bases short and J 1 base short, with 9 bases between. The CDR3 protein is CASSLAPGNTEAFF. CDR3 DNA: TGTGCCAGCAGCTTGGCCCCAGGGAACACTGAAGCTTTCTTT.

This clone has only a few counts. The junction departs from the called germline gene at one end, perhaps through a read error. The V and J genes are TRBV3-1 (or the pseudogene TRBV3-2) and TRBJ1-6; D unclear. Germline V gene data show CDR1 as LGHDT and CDR2 as YNNKEL (reference sequence). The CDR3 is made up of 11 amino acids. CDR3 amino acids: CASSQEKRVLF. The CDR3 DNA sequence: TGTGCCAGCAGCCAAGAGAAAAGAGTGCTTTTT.

The chain uses TRBV7-9 and TRBJ1-3; weak D call: TRBD1 (6 bases). Trimming removed 5 bases at V and 2 bases at J, with 16 bases between. The CDR3 length is 16 residues. CDR1 and CDR2 (germline): SEHNR, FQNEAQ (reference sequence). Here the CDR3 reads CASSADRRFAGNTIYF. Written as DNA, the CDR3 is TGTGCCAGCAGCGCAGACAGGCGGTTTGCTGGAAACACCATATATTTT.

The V call is TRBV2, the J call TRBJ1-6, with no clear D. Germline lookup yields CDR1 SNHLY and CDR2 FYNNEI. Between the trimmed V and J ends, which lost 4 bases and 13 bases, there was a span of 14 bases. This CDR3 comprises 13 residues. CDR3 loop: CASSAGAIGPLHF. CDR3 nucleotide sequence: TGTGCCAGCAGTGCGGGAGCGATCGGGCCCCTCCACTTT. Variable domain in full (rest from reference TRBV2 and TRBJ1-6): EPEVTQTPSHQVTQMGQEVILRCVPISNHLYFYWYRQILGQKVEFLVSFYNNEISEKSEIFDDQFSVERPDGSNFTLKIRSTKLEDSAMYFCASSAGAIGPLHFGNGTRLTVT.

The rearrangement links TRBV5-5 to TRBJ1-4; a weak D match, TRBD1 (6 bases). Germline CDR1 is SGHKS and CDR2 is YYEKEE (reference sequence). This CDR3 is built from 15 residues. V lost 7 bases and J 4 bases, leaving 17 bases between the germline ends. In DNA, the CDR3 is TGTGCCAGCTACCCCACCGGACAGATTAATGAAAAACTGTTTTTT. Translated, it gives CASYPTGQINEKLFF.

The rearrangement uses TRBV4-2 and TRBJ1-5; 7 bases map to TRBD1. The CDR3 extends over 15 amino acids. CDR1 and CDR2 from the germline V gene are LGHNA and YNFKEQ. The V gene end was trimmed by 0 bases and the J gene end by 4 bases; junction bases not matched to a gene: 3. The CDR3: CASSQDGQVNQPQHF. In DNA form, the CDR3 reads TGTGCCAGCAGCCAAGACGGACAGGTAAATCAGCCCCAGCATTTT.

DNA for the CDR3: TGTGCCAGCTCACCGCTCACAGGGGGTAGCAATCAGCCCCAGCATTTT. Its translation is CASSPLTGGSNQPQHF. The chain employs TRBV18 and TRBJ1-5, with 8 bases fitting TRBD1. Germline trimming cut 3 bases from V and 0 bases from J; bases unmatched to any gene: 4. The length of the CDR3 is 16 residues. Per the germline V gene, CDR1 is KGHSH and CDR2 is LQKENI.

The chain carries TRBV19 and TRBJ1-3, with 7 bases matching TRBD1. The germline V gene encodes CDR1 LNHDA and CDR2 SQIVND (reference sequence). The CDR3 is made up of 15 amino acids. J was trimmed by 3 bases and V by 3 bases; bases with no gene match: 5. CDR3 amino acids: CASSISGTVGNTIYF. In nucleotides, the CDR3 is TGTGCCAGTAGTATCTCAGGGACAGTTGGAAACACCATATATTTT.

The CDR3 nucleotides are TGTGCCAGCAGTTTAACCCGGACGGGGTTTACTGAAGCTTTCTTT. It is translated as CASSLTRTGFTEAFF. This rearrangement joins TRBV6-2 or TRBV6-3 to TRBJ1-1; D gene uncertain. This CDR3 region has 15 residues. V gave up 4 bases and J gave up 5 bases, with 17 bases separating them. Germline V lookup: CDR1 MNHEY, CDR2 SVGEGT.

V and J are TRBV19 and TRBJ1-4; the D gene is possibly TRBD1 (5 bases). Germline CDR1 and CDR2: LNHDA and SQIVND (reference sequence). Trimming left V 6 bases short and J 6 bases short, with 14 bases between. The CDR3 is made up of 14 amino acids. The CDR3 loop is CASRAWGVDEKLFF. DNA of the CDR3: TGTGCCAGTAGGGCATGGGGCGTAGATGAAAAACTGTTTTTT. Variable domain in full (rest from reference TRBV19 and TRBJ1-4): DGGITQSPKYLFRKEGQNVTLSCEQNLNHDAMYWYRQDPGQGLRLIYYSQIVNDFQKGDIAEGYSVSREKKESFPLTVTSAQKNPTAFYLCASRAWGVDEKLFFGSGTQLSVL.

The J gene is TRBJ1-3, the V gene TRBV11-3, with D hard to call. Per the germline V gene, CDR1 is SGHNT and CDR2 is YENEEA. Trimming cost V 1 base and J 8 bases, with 9 bases left between them. CDR3 size: 13 residues. The CDR3 loop is CASSLALPDTIYF. The CDR3 DNA sequence: TGTGCCAGCAGCTTAGCGCTGCCGGACACCATATATTTT.

The V call is TRBV27, the J call TRBJ1-1, with D uncertain. CDR3 length: 14 residues. Trimming took 4 bases from V and 1 from J, leaving 10 bases between them. The germline CDR1 and CDR2 sequences are MNHEY and SMNVEV (reference sequence). CDR3 coding DNA: TGTGCCAGCAGTTCAAGTAGAGGGAACACTGAAGCTTTCTTT. Protein sequence: CASSSSRGNTEAFF.

V usage is TRBV9 and J usage is TRBJ2-3; 11 bases match TRBD2. The CDR3 length is 19 residues. CDR1 and CDR2 (germline): SGDLS, YYNGEE. Losses at the gene ends were 7 bases for V and 6 bases for J; bases not matched to a gene: 22. The DNA of the CDR3 is TGTGCCAGCTCGACTATAGCGGGAGGGTTCAGCCTGCGCTGGGATACGCAGTATTTT. Translation gives CASSTIAGGFSLRWDTQYF. The entire variable domain, with the rest obtained from reference TRBV9 and TRBJ2-3, is as follows: DSGVTQTPKHLITATGQRVTLRCSPRSGDLSVYWYQQSLDQGLQFLIQYYNGEERAKGNILERFSAQQFPDLHSELNLSSLELGDSALYFCASSTIAGGFSLRWDTQYFGPGTRLTVL.

The chain is built from TRBV6-5 and TRBJ2-7; 12 bases match TRBD1. The trim removed 0 bases at V and 6 bases at J, leaving 3 bases unmatched. The germline V gene has CDR1 MNHEY and CDR2 SVGAGI. This CDR3 spans 15 amino acids. Written as DNA, the CDR3 is TGTGCCAGCAGTTACTCGGGGACAGGGGGCTCCGAGCAGTACTTC. This encodes CASSYSGTGGSEQYF.

V is TRBV13 and J is TRBJ1-6; TRBD1 agrees at 9 bases. The CDR3 is made up of 14 amino acids. V was clipped by 5 bases and J by 9 bases; unmatched bases: 5. The V gene's germline CDR1 is PRHDT and CDR2 FYEKMQ (reference sequence). This CDR3 is CASSADRGVSPLHF. In DNA form, the CDR3 reads TGTGCCAGCAGCGCGGACAGGGGAGTTTCACCCCTCCACTTT. The full variable domain, its missing parts supplied by reference TRBV13 and TRBJ1-6, is AAGVIQSPRHLIKEKRETATLKCYPIPRHDTVYWYQQGPGQDPQFLISFYEKMQSDKGSIPDRFSAQQFSDYHSELNMSSLELGDSALYFCASSADRGVSPLHFGNGTRLTVT.

The rearrangement joins TRBV9 to TRBJ2-3; 7 positions agree with TRBD1. Per the germline V gene, CDR1 is SGDLS and CDR2 is YYNGEE. V dropped 0 bases and J dropped 1; count of bases not matched to a gene: 2. The CDR3 has 15 amino acids. CDR3 protein: CASSVVGQGTDTQYF. CDR3 DNA: TGTGCCAGCAGCGTAGTAGGACAGGGCACAGATACGCAGTATTTT.